This T cell receptor beta chain was profiled in a study of T-cell memory formation after mild COVID-19 (dated by TCRdb to about 2021). Notes on the research overall: TCR sequence clusters from the two donors were found to be largely donor specific. In two donors, T-cell clones that expanded and contracted after mild COVID-19 were tracked by sequencing TCRalpha and TCRbeta repertoires over time. The cohort comprised two young, previously healthy adult volunteers, one female and one male.

PBMCs were isolated by Ficoll-Paque density gradient centrifugation. The instrument given in TCRdb is Illumina NovaSeq 6000. cDNA libraries for TCRalpha and TCRbeta were prepared by 5'RACE using constant-segment primers, with sample barcodes and unique molecular identifiers added. Trizol reagent was used to extract RNA from every sample. Amplification of the libraries took two PCR steps, and the second step added a second sample barcode plus Illumina TruSeq adapters. Libraries were sequenced on an Illumina NovaSeq with 2 x 150 bp paired-end reads. Per the original workflow: Reads were demultiplexed and collapsed into UMI-guided consensus sequences with migec v1.2.7. Using mixcr v2.1.11, UMI consensuses were aligned to TRA and TRB V and J templates and then assembled into clonotypes. Clonotypes were classified as expanded or contracted when called significant by both edgeR and NoisET, with noise models trained on biological replicates. For edgeR calls, the cutoffs were a false discovery rate-adjusted p below 0.01 and a log2 fold-change threshold of 1. As an exploratory analysis of dynamics, max-normalized trajectories of the 1000 most abundant clonotypes were examined with PCA combined with hierarchical clustering. Separately sequenced CD4+ and CD8+ repertoires were used to assign a CD4 or CD8 phenotype to each responding clone. TCRdb reprocessed the public reads (quality trimming at Q25 with fastp, clone calling with MiXCR) and kept in-frame beta chains. Each CDR3 protein appears once, grouped with its most common genes and DNA. The V and J calls were determined by TCRdb, not by the authors. The sample contains fewer than 300,000 distinct CDR3 sequences, around 17% of them found a single time. The top ten clonotypes cover 20% to 25% of the sample.

The CDR3 covers 13 residues, taking in both the cysteine and the phenylalanine. Only the CDR3 portion is preserved as DNA: 39 bases, with reading frame beginning at the first base. Trimming takes 7 bases from V and 1 base from J, and the germline ends sit 11 bases apart. Per the germline V gene, MNHEY is the CDR1 and SVGEGT is the CDR2. With respect to this clonotype: Its antigen remains unidentified. No much larger clone exists at a distance of one base, and base qualities are not known.

Study-level results and caveats: Whether the second-wave clones peaking on day 37 were SARS-CoV-2 specific was not confirmed. Only a couple of mild cases were covered by the study, and larger cohorts that include severe cases with pre-infection samples were considered necessary. Contracting CD4+ clones were located mainly in the CM and EM memory subsets, whereas CD8+ clones were found to be enriched in EMRA. The detection of some responding clones in pre-infection memory suggests that pre-existing cross-reactive memory T cells joined the SARS-CoV-2 response. From day 15 to 85, contracting clones showed balanced CD4/CD8 phenotypes, whereas a second wave of clones that expanded from day 15 to 37 leaned towards CD4+.

The sequence links TRBV6-2 or TRBV6-3 to TRBJ2-7; a confident D gene designation cannot be given. The sequenced sample was PBMCs or a T cell subset sorted from them (not recorded which). The sequence was collected from a man aged 18-30 years who had mild COVID-19 (a few samples of this study predate the infection). The sample titles of this study are shuffled in the database, so cell type and time point are left out; the donor was told from shared clones. The nucleotide sequence reads TGTGCCAGCACCAACCCCCCGTCCTACGAGCAGTACTTC. Its coded protein is CASTNPPSYEQYF.